This paragraph covers one T cell receptor beta chain sequence. The sample comes from a study of blood T cell repertoires in COVID-19. Using immunoSEQ multiplex PCR, the repertoire was profiled, and TCRdb retains in-frame clones only, with some absent. The sample lists about 400,000 clones, approximately 90% occurring once. This CDR3 has 15 amino acids. V lost 0 bases, J lost 6 bases, and 14 bases lay in between. Germline V gives CDR1 SGHRS, CDR2 YFSETQ. This chain joins TRBV5-1 and TRBJ2-3; the D gene is possibly TRBD2 (5 bases). The sequenced sample consisted of PBMCs or T cells enriched from blood (not recorded which). This sequence originates from a woman in her twenties or thirties with acute COVID-19. The CDR3 DNA follows: TGCGCCAGCAGCTTGGTCCCCCTAGCATGGGATACGCAGTATTTT. The encoded protein is CASSLVPLAWDTQYF.